Shown below are 23 T cell receptor beta chains from a single sample sequenced in a study of Graves' ophthalmopathy and Graves' hyperthyroidism. CDR3 regions of TCR beta were amplified from RNA transcripts. An opening RT-PCR round employed HTBI primers and preceded a second-round multiplex PCR. TCRdb re-called the multiplex PCR reads through MiXCR, storing one row per CDR3 protein. This sample yields over a million distinct CDR3 sequences, of which about two fifths are seen a single time; around 10% belongs to the top ten. The sample taken for sequencing was peripheral blood or thyroid tissue (not recorded which). Source of these receptors: an adult man with Graves' hyperthyroidism.

This chain uses TRBV12-3 or TRBV12-4 with TRBJ2-7; TRBD1 matches at 9 bases. J was trimmed by 4 bases and V by 1 base; bases with no gene match: 5. The CDR3 has 15 residues. CDR3: CASSLGDREWYEQYF. CDR3 nucleotides: TGTGCCAGCAGTTTAGGGGACAGGGAGTGGTACGAGCAGTACTTC.

The chain combines TRBV12-3 or TRBV12-4 with TRBJ1-6; D is unclear. The germline V and J ends were trimmed by 7 bases and 9 bases, with 13 bases remaining between them. The CDR3 spans 13 residues. The CDR3 DNA reads TGTGCCAGCACTCAGCAGGAGTTTTCACCCCTCCACTTT. Protein sequence: CASTQQEFSPLHF.

This chain links TRBV20-1 with TRBJ1-4; D not resolved. The germline V and J ends were trimmed by 5 bases and 8 bases, with 18 bases remaining between them. The germline V gene encodes CDR1 DFQATT and CDR2 SNEGSKA (reference sequence). The length of the CDR3 is 14 residues. CDR3 residues: CSAFGRASGEKLFF. CDR3 DNA: TGCAGTGCTTTCGGACGGGCTTCGGGGGAAAAACTGTTTTTT.

This clonotype was seen a handful of times. At one end, the junction sequence differs from germline, possibly due to a read error. The chain links TRBV7-6 to TRBJ1-5, with no clear D. The CDR3 sequence is 14 residues long. Germline V gene lookup returns CDR1 SGHVS and CDR2 FNYEAQ. CDR3: CASSLGSSSQPQHF. The CDR3 DNA follows: TGTGCCAGCAGCTTAGGAAGTAGCAGTCAGCCCCAGCATTTT.

V is TRBV6-5 and J is TRBJ1-1; possibly TRBD1 for D (5 bases). V gave up 5 bases and J gave up 3 bases, with 13 bases separating them. Germline CDR1 is MNHEY and CDR2 is SVGAGI. The length of the CDR3 is 14 residues. In DNA form, the CDR3 reads TGTGCCAGCAGTAGACACGGGGGGGACACTGAAGCTTTCTTT. Protein: CASSRHGGDTEAFF.

The rearrangement uses TRBV11-2 and TRBJ1-2, with TRBD1 matching over 7 bases. J lost 6 bases, V lost 5 bases, and 9 bases had no gene match. Germline CDR1 reads SGHAT; CDR2 reads FQNNGV. The CDR3 covers 14 residues. In DNA form, the CDR3 reads TGTGCCAGCAGCGCCTACAGGGGTAGTAATGGCTACACCTTC. This gives the protein CASSAYRGSNGYTF.

A note on this clonotype: A much larger clonotype is one base distant, so this may be a read error. The CDR3 DNA reads TGTGCCGGCAGCTTCACGGAGGCTAGCACTGAAGCTTTCTTT. Translation: CAGSFTEASTEAFF. This sequence joins TRBV11-2 and TRBJ1-1; D remains ambiguous. The CDR3 is made up of 14 amino acids. Germline values: CDR1 SGHAT, CDR2 FQNNGV.

This clonotype was recorded a few times. The V call is TRBV7-8, the J call TRBJ1-5, with a tentative D call TRBD1 (5 bases). The germline V gene has CDR1 SGHVS and CDR2 FQNEAQ. CDR3 size: 16 residues. Between the trimmed V and J ends, which lost 6 bases and 2 bases, there was a span of 17 bases. CDR3 residues: CASSSLPRDGNQPQHF. CDR3 coding DNA: TGTGCCAGCAGTTCCCTACCGAGGGACGGCAATCAGCCCCAGCATTTT.

The chain combines TRBV29-1 with TRBJ2-5; possible D gene TRBD1, 6 bases. The CDR3 has 12 residues. The V gene lost 5 bases and the J gene lost 5 bases, with 12 bases spanning the gap. CDR1 and CDR2 (germline): SQVTM, ANQGSEA. The CDR3 loop is CSVPTGMETQYF. The CDR3 DNA reads as TGCAGCGTTCCCACAGGGATGGAGACCCAGTACTTC.

V and J are TRBV27 and TRBJ1-1; the D is unclear. Germline CDR1 is MNHEY and CDR2 is SMNVEV (reference sequence). Trimming pared 8 bases from V and 1 base from J, leaving 23 bases between. This CDR3 has 17 amino acids. CDR3 loop: CASSRTRWGTENTEAFF. The CDR3 bases are TGTGCCAGCTCTCGGACGAGGTGGGGAACGGAGAACACTGAAGCTTTCTTT.

This clonotype was picked up a small number of times. This CDR3 is CASSGVGPMETQYF. CDR3 DNA: TGCGCCAGCAGCGGTGTAGGGCCGATGGAGACCCAGTACTTC. This rearrangement joins TRBV5-1 to TRBJ2-5; no definite D call. The V end lost 4 bases, the J end lost 5 bases, and 15 bases lay between the germline ends. CDR1 is SGHRS, CDR2 YFSETQ, per germline. The length of the CDR3 is 14 residues.

CDR3 sequence (DNA): TGTGCCAGCAGCTCTACCGCTAACAGAGCCTACGAGCAGTACTTC. This sequence encodes CASSSTANRAYEQYF. V is TRBV5-5 and J is TRBJ2-7; unclear D gene. Looked up from germline, CDR1 is SGHKS and CDR2 is YYEKEE (reference sequence). The germline V and J ends were trimmed by 3 bases and 2 bases, with 15 bases remaining between them. This CDR3 comprises 15 residues.

This clonotype was detected ten times or more. This chain connects TRBV9 to TRBJ1-5, with no clear D. The CDR3 extends over 15 amino acids. Germline V gene sequence: CDR1 SGDLS, CDR2 YYNGEE. The ends were cut back, 0 bases at V and 3 bases at J, with 10 bases in the middle. The CDR3 reads CASSVEGVPNQPQHF. CDR3 DNA: TGTGCCAGCAGCGTAGAAGGCGTCCCCAATCAGCCCCAGCATTTT.

This clonotype has ten or more counts. This chain links TRBV10-3 with TRBJ2-7, with D perhaps TRBD2 (6 bases). The CDR3 covers 18 residues. Germline V gene lookup returns CDR1 ENHRY and CDR2 SYGVKD. The V and J ends lost 6 bases and 3 bases respectively, with 27 bases between them. CDR3 protein: CAIRAGTEVGTKFYEQYF. The CDR3 region has the DNA TGTGCCATCAGAGCCGGGACTGAGGTTGGGACCAAGTTCTACGAGCAGTACTTC.

This clonotype was counted a single time. This sequence joins TRBV25-1 and TRBJ1-4; a possible D gene is TRBD1 (5 bases). Germline V CDR1 and CDR2: MGHDK, SYGVNS. Trimming took 1 base from V and 0 from J, leaving 9 bases between them. This CDR3 comprises 16 residues. In nucleotides, the CDR3 is TGTGCCAGCAGTGAATTTCAGACAGCAACTAATGAAAAACTGTTTTTT. The encoded protein is CASSEFQTATNEKLFF.

The V gene is TRBV7-2, the J gene TRBJ2-5; 7 nucleotides line up with TRBD1. V shed 6 bases and J 5 bases; nucleotides not matched to a gene: 3. This CDR3 is built from 12 residues. From germline, CDR1 is SGHTA and CDR2 FQGNSA. The CDR3 coding sequence is TGTGCCAGCAGAGTGACAGGGGAGACCCAGTACTTC. It translates to CASRVTGETQYF.

The CDR3 here is CASSLELAGSPPTQYF. The CDR3 DNA follows: TGTGCCAGCAGCTTGGAACTAGCGGGGTCCCCCCCGACCCAGTACTTC. J is TRBJ2-5 and V is TRBV5-6, with 10 nucleotides matching TRBD2. The CDR3 is made up of 16 amino acids. From germline, CDR1 is SGHDT and CDR2 YYEEEE. V lost 0 bases and J lost 7; bases outside the gene matches: 9.

The chain employs TRBV30 and TRBJ1-5; 7 bases match TRBD1. J gave up 4 bases and V 3 bases, and 6 bases lay outside the gene matches. This CDR3 has 14 amino acids. CDR1 and CDR2 (germline): GTSNPN, SVGIG (reference sequence). For the CDR3, the DNA is TGTGCCTGGAGGCGGGGGACAGCGAATCAGCCCCAGCATTTT. Residues: CAWRRGTANQPQHF.

This clonotype was seen a handful of times. The gene calls are TRBV19 and TRBJ1-5; weak D call: TRBD1 (6 bases). CDR3 length: 16 amino acids. Germline V gene lookup returns CDR1 LNHDA and CDR2 SQIVND (reference sequence). With 6 bases removed from V and 0 bases from J, the gap between germline ends came to 15 bases. The CDR3 reads CASRSDRQYSNQPQHF. The CDR3 DNA is TGTGCCAGTAGGTCGGACAGACAGTATAGCAATCAGCCCCAGCATTTT.

This chain connects TRBV5-4 to TRBJ1-4; 8 bases map to TRBD1. The CDR3 length is 17 residues. Germline CDR1 reads SGHNT; CDR2 reads YYREEE (reference sequence). Trimming at V came to 4 bases and at J to 10 bases, leaving 18 bases not matched to a gene. DNA for the CDR3: TGTGCCAGCAGCACTACAGGGGGTGCGGGGGTATCCGGAAAACTGTTTTTT. It yields the protein CASSTTGGAGVSGKLFF.

The table lists this clonotype with many counts. This chain uses TRBV7-2 with TRBJ2-2, with 10 nucleotides matching TRBD1. CDR1 and CDR2 (germline): SGHTA, FQGNSA. The ends lost 7 bases at V and 5 bases at J; junction bases unmatched: 4. CDR3 length equals 14 residues. CDR3 sequence: CASTRTGGTGELFF. DNA for the CDR3: TGTGCCAGCACCCGGACAGGGGGGACCGGGGAGCTGTTTTTT.

V usage is TRBV2 and J usage is TRBJ1-1; D remains ambiguous. This CDR3 comprises 14 residues. V lost 6 bases, J lost 1 base, and 12 bases lay in between. Germline CDR1 and CDR2: SNHLY and FYNNEI. CDR3 loop: CASRDAIPNTEAFF. DNA for the CDR3: TGTGCCAGCAGAGACGCTATCCCGAACACTGAAGCTTTCTTT.

At least ten counts were recorded for this clonotype. The V call is TRBV15, the J call TRBJ2-7; possible D gene TRBD1, 6 bases. V lost 0 bases and J lost 6, with 21 bases in between. This CDR3 region has 17 residues. Germline V gives CDR1 LNHNV, CDR2 YYDKDF (reference sequence). The CDR3 nucleotides are TGTGCCACCAGCAGAGAACGGGTTGGGACAATCGCCGGCGAGCAGTACTTC. Translated, it gives CATSRERVGTIAGEQYF.